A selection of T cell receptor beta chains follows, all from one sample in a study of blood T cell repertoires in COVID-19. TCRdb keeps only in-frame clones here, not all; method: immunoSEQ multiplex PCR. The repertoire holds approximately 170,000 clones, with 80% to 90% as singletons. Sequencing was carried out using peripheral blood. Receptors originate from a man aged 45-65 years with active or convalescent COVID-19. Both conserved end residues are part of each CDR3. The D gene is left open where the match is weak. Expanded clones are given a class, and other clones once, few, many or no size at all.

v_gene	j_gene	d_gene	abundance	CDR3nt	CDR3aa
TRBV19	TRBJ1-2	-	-	TGTGCCAGTAGTATAGTAACGGCGGGGGGCGGCTACACCTTC	CASSIVTAGGGYTF
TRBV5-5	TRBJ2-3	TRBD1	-	TGTGCCAGCAGCACCGGACAGGGCCTGAAACCTAGCACAGATACGCAGTATTTT	CASSTGQGLKPSTDTQYF
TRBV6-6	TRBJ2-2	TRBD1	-	TGTGCCAGCAGTCTGAGGACAGGGGGCACGAACACCGGGGAGCTGTTTTTT	CASSLRTGGTNTGELFF
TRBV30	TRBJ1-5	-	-	TGTGCCTGGAGTCGTGGGGGGGTTAGCAATCAGCCCCAGCATTTT	CAWSRGGVSNQPQHF
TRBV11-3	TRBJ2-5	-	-	TGTGCCAGCAGCTTAGTTGCAGGGGATGAGACCCAGTACTTC	CASSLVAGDETQYF
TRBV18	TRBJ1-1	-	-	TGTGCCAGCTCACCACCTTCCCAGGCAGGCACTGAAGCTTTCTTT	CASSPPSQAGTEAFF
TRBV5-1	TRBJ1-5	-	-	TGCGCCAGCAGCTTTTACCCCTCGGGCAATCAGCCCCAGCATTTT	CASSFYPSGNQPQHF
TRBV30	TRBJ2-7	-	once	TGTGCCTGGAGTGCGGACTTGGTTTCCTACGAGCAGTACTTC	CAWSADLVSYEQYF
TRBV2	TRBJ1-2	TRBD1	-	TGTGCCAGCCTCCCCCCCGGACAGGAGAACTATGGCTACACCTTC	CASLPPGQENYGYTF
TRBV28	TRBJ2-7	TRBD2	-	TGTGCCAGCAGTGCCGGGACTAGCCCCATTTACGAGCAGTACTTC	CASSAGTSPIYEQYF
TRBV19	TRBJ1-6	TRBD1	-	TGTGCCAGTACCATGACAGGGGTTAATTCACCCCTCCACTTT	CASTMTGVNSPLHF
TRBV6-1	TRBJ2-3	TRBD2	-	TGTGCCAGCAGTGAAAGGCGGGGGATGAACACAGATACGCAGTATTTT	CASSERRGMNTDTQYF
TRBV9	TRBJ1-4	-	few	TGTGCCAGCAGCGGCGGAACAACTAATGAAAAACTGTTTTTT	CASSGGTTNEKLFF
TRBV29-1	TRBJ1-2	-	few	TGCAGCGTTGTTGCGGACTGGGGTCCTAACTATGGCTACACCTTC	CSVVADWGPNYGYTF
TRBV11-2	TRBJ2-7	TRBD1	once	TGTGCCAGCAGCTTGGCCGGGACAGGGGACTACGAGCAGTACTTC	CASSLAGTGDYEQYF
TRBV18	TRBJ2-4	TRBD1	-	TGTGCCAGCTCCGACCTCGGACAGGGGGGAAACATTCAGTACTTC	CASSDLGQGGNIQYF
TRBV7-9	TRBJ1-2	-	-	TGTGCCAGCAGCTTAGCCGGGGGGCCTCGGGGCTACACCTTC	CASSLAGGPRGYTF
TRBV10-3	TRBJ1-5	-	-	TGTGCCATCAAAGACAACAATCAGCCCCAGCATTTT	CAIKDNNQPQHF
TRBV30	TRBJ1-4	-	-	TGTGTAGGTTTGAGGCTCCCTAATGAAAAACTGTTTTTT	CVGLRLPNEKLFF
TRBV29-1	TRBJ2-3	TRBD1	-	TGCAGCGTTGACCGACAGGGTAGCACAGATACGCAGTATTTT	CSVDRQGSTDTQYF
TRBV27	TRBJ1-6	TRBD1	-	TGTGCCAGCAGGGGGGGGACAGGGCATAATTCACCCCTCCACTTT	CASRGGTGHNSPLHF
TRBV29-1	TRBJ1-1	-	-	TGCAGCGTTGGAAGGGGGGGGACGGCGAACACTGAAGCTTTCTTT	CSVGRGGTANTEAFF
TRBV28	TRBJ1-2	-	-	TGTGCCAGCAGTTCGACCGGGGACTATGGCTACACCTTC	CASSSTGDYGYTF
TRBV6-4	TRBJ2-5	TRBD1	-	TGTGCCAGTCGGTTTCAGGGACAGGGGGGAGAGACCCAGTACTTC	CASRFQGQGGETQYF
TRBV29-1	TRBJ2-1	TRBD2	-	TGCAGCGTGTTCTGGCTAGCGGCCGGGAATGAGCAGTTCTTC	CSVFWLAAGNEQFF
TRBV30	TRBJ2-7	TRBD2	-	TGTGCCTGCACAACCAAAGCTAGGACTAGGACCTACGAGCAGTACTTC	CACTTKARTRTYEQYF
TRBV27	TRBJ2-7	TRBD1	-	TGTGCCAGCAGGCGACAGGGGGACGAGCAGTACTTC	CASRRQGDEQYF
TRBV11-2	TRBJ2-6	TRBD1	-	TGTGCCAGCAGCTTAGAGGACAGGGTTGACTCTGGGGCCAACGTCCTGACTTTC	CASSLEDRVDSGANVLTF
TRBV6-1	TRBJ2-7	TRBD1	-	TGTGCCAGCAGTGAGGACAGGGTTTACGAGCAGTACTTC	CASSEDRVYEQYF